This T cell receptor (beta chain) was recovered during a study of tumor-infiltrating lymphocytes in localized non-small cell lung cancer. The germline V gene encodes CDR1 MNHEY and CDR2 SMNVEV (reference sequence). Trimming removed 2 bases at V and 7 bases at J, with 14 bases between. The CDR3 is 15 amino acids. The repertoire was sequenced with immunoSEQ multiplex PCR; TCRdb's copy has only in-frame clones and lacks some. The repertoire holds some 8,700 clones, with about 71% as singletons. This chain joins TRBV27 and TRBJ2-2, with D perhaps TRBD1 (6 bases). The specimen sequenced was uninvolved lung tissue not adjacent to the tumor. This clonotype was sampled from a human donor with non-small cell lung cancer. The CDR3 region has the DNA TGTGCCAGCAGTTTAGCCCCAGGGGAAAGCGGGGAGCTGTTTTTT. This gives the protein CASSLAPGESGELFF.